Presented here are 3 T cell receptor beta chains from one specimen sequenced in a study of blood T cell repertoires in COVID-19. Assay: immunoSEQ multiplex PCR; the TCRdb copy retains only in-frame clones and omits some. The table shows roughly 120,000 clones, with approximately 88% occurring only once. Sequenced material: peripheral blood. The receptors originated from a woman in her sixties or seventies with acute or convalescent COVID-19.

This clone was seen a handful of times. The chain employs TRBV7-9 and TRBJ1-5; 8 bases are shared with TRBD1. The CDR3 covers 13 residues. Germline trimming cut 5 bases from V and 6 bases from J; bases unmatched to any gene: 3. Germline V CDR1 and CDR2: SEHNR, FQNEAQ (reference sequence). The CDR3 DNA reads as TGTGCCAGCAGCGCAGGGGGCGGTCAGCCCCAGCATTTT. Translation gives CASSAGGGQPQHF.

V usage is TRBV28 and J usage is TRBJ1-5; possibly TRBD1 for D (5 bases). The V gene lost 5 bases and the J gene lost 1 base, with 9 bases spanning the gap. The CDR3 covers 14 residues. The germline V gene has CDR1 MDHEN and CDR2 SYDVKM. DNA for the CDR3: TGTGCCAGCAGTCCCGGGGGAAGCAATCAGCCCCAGCATTTT. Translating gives CASSPGGSNQPQHF. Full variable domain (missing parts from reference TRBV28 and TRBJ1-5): DVKVTQSSRYLVKRTGEKVFLECVQDMDHENMFWYRQDPGLGLRLIYFSYDVKMKEKGDIPEGYSVSREKKERFSLILESASTNQTSMYLCASSPGGSNQPQHFGDGTRLSIL.

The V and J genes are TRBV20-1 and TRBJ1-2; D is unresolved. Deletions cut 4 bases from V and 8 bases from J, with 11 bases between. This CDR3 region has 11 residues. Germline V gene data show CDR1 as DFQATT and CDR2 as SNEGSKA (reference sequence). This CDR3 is CSAITTPGYTF. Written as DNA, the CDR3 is TGCAGTGCTATAACTACACCGGGCTACACCTTC.